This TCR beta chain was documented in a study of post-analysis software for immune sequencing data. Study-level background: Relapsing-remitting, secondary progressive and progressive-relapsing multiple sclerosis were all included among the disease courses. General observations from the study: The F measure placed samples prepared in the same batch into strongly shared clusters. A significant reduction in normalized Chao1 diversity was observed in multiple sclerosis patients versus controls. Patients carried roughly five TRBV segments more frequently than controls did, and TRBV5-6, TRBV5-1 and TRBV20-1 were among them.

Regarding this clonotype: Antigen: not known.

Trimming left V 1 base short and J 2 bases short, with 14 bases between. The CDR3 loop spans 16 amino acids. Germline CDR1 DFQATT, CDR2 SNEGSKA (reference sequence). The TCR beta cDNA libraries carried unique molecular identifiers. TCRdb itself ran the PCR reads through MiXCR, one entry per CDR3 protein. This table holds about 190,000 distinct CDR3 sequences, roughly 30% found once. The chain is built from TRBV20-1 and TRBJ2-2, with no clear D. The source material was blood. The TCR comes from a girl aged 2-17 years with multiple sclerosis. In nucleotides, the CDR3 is TGCAGTGCTAGAGCGGGTATGACACACAACACCGGGGAGCTGTTTTTT. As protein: CSARAGMTHNTGELFF.